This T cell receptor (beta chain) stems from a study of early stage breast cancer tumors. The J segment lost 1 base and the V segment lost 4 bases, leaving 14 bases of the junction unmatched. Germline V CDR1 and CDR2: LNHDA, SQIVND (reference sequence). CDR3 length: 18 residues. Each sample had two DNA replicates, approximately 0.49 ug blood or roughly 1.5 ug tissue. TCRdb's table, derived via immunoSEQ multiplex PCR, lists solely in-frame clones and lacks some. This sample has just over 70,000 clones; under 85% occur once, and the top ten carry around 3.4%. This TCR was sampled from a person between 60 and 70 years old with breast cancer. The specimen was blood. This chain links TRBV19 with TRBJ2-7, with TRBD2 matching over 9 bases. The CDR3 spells CASSTLAGTSPGSYEQYF. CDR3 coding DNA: TGTGCCAGTAGTACCCTAGCGGGAACCTCCCCGGGGTCCTACGAGCAGTACTTC.